This T cell receptor beta chain appears in the sequencing data of a study of CD8 T cells in ankylosing spondylitis. Researchers built TCR beta libraries using quantitative 5'-RACE with molecular barcodes. Each CDR3 protein gets one entry after TCRdb re-called the 5' RACE reads with MiXCR. The sample has over 700,000 distinct CDR3 sequences, roughly 20% seen once. This CDR3 contains 16 residues. Trimming shortened V by 0 bases and J by 5 bases, and 16 bases separated the two germline ends. Germline V gene data show CDR1 as MGHDK and CDR2 as SYGVNS. With respect to this clonotype: Antigen: not known.

Overall study findings and caveats: The study identified a TCR beta motif of under ten highly homologous variants that appeared characteristic of ankylosing spondylitis blood. Disease-linked clones were reportedly significantly enriched in matched ankylosing spondylitis synovial fluid.

The clonotype comes from a male donor with ankylosing spondylitis. Sequenced material: blood, either unsorted or a sorted T cell fraction (not recorded which). This chain joins TRBV25-1 and TRBJ1-2; possible D gene TRBD1, 6 bases. The CDR3 is CASSEYETRGWYGYTF. In DNA form, the CDR3 reads TGTGCCAGCAGTGAATATGAGACCAGGGGTTGGTATGGCTACACCTTC.